What follows describes a single T cell receptor (beta chain). One entry per CDR3 protein results from TCRdb running MiXCR on the RT-PCR reads. The sample lists more than 550,000 distinct CDR3 sequences, 12% to 15% seen once, with about 3.6% in the top ten. There are 15 residues in the CDR3. The ends were cut back, 6 bases at V and 7 bases at J, with 19 bases in the middle. The germline gives CDR1 MNHEY, CDR2 SVGAGI. The sample consisted of memory CD4+ T cells from blood. This TCR was recovered from a female donor in good health, serving as a healthy control. The chain employs TRBV6-5 and TRBJ1-5; D perhaps matches TRBD1 (5 bases). The CDR3 loop reads CASRASGPFWQPQHF. The CDR3, as DNA: TGTGCCAGCAGGGCCTCGGGACCCTTCTGGCAGCCCCAGCATTTT.